This is a list of T cell receptor beta chains from one sample in a study of response to subunit inactivated influenza vaccine. TCRdb reprocessed the RT-PCR reads with MiXCR, giving one entry per CDR3 protein. There are about 240,000 distinct CDR3 sequences in the sample; 9.5% to 15% occur only once, and approximately 8.3% lies in the top ten. The sequencing here drew on non-naive T cells sorted from PBMCs, taken approximately 15 days before vaccination. All receptors derive from a man aged 45-65 years who received an inactivated influenza vaccine. Both conserved end residues are part of each CDR3. The D gene is left open where the match is weak. Not all rows give a size; the values are once, few, many and, for expanded clones, a class.

D: TRBD2
size: -
V: TRBV7-6
J: TRBJ2-6
CDR3: CASSLDSGSWNVLTF
DNA: TGTGCCAGCAGCTTGGACAGCGGGAGTTGGAACGTCCTGACTTTC

D: TRBD2
size: few
V: TRBV5-8
J: TRBJ2-1
CDR3: CASSLVSGRAFTNEQFF
DNA: TGTGCCAGCAGCTTGGTTAGCGGGAGGGCCTTTACAAATGAGCAGTTCTTC

D: -
size: few
V: TRBV30
J: TRBJ2-5
CDR3: CAWAGRSSGETQYF
DNA: TGTGCCTGGGCCGGGAGAAGCTCCGGGGAGACCCAGTACTTC

D: -
size: few
V: TRBV2
J: TRBJ2-7
CDR3: CASSVRSNYEQYF
DNA: TGTGCCAGCAGTGTTAGATCTAACTACGAGCAGTACTTC

D: -
size: -
V: TRBV7-2
J: TRBJ2-7
CDR3: CASSLEASGEQYF
DNA: TGTGCCAGCAGCTTAGAAGCGTCGGGCGAGCAGTACTTC

D: -
size: few
V: TRBV10-3
J: TRBJ2-5
CDR3: CAIGGTQETQYF
DNA: TGTGCCATCGGGGGGACGCAAGAGACCCAGTACTTC

D: TRBD1
size: -
V: TRBV4-3
J: TRBJ2-1
CDR3: CASSHADRVVSNEQFF
DNA: TGCGCCAGCAGCCACGCGGACAGGGTGGTTTCAAATGAGCAGTTCTTC

D: -
size: -
V: TRBV6-5
J: TRBJ1-5
CDR3: CASSYNAGVGNQPQHF
DNA: TGTGCCAGCAGTTACAATGCGGGGGTTGGGAATCAGCCCCAGCATTTT

D: -
size: -
V: TRBV4-3
J: TRBJ2-1
CDR3: CASSPTGVARENEQFF
DNA: TGCGCCAGCAGCCCTACCGGGGTAGCGAGGGAGAATGAGCAGTTCTTC

D: -
size: -
V: TRBV24-1
J: TRBJ2-6
CDR3: CATSDRDGPRGGANVLTF
DNA: TGTGCCACCAGTGATCGGGACGGTCCGAGGGGTGGGGCCAACGTCCTGACTTTC

D: -
size: few
V: TRBV5-1
J: TRBJ1-1
CDR3: CASSSAGRGLSEAFF
DNA: TGCGCCAGCAGCTCGGCGGGGAGGGGATTGTCTGAAGCTTTCTTT

D: TRBD2
size: -
V: TRBV15
J: TRBJ2-5
CDR3: CATSRGTSLTLQETQYF
DNA: TGTGCCACCAGCAGAGGGACTAGCCTAACCCTACAAGAGACCCAGTACTTC

D: -
size: few
V: TRBV20-1
J: TRBJ2-5
CDR3: CSAGVRETQYF
DNA: TGCAGTGCTGGAGTAAGAGAGACCCAGTACTTC

D: TRBD2
size: -
V: TRBV6-1
J: TRBJ2-7
CDR3: CASTPNRIAGAYEQYF
DNA: TGTGCCAGCACCCCGAACCGAATAGCGGGAGCCTACGAGCAGTACTTC

D: TRBD1
size: few
V: TRBV3-1
J: TRBJ2-7
CDR3: CASSPDRGIYEQYF
DNA: TGTGCCAGCAGCCCGGACAGGGGAATCTACGAGCAGTACTTC

D: -
size: few
V: TRBV20-1
J: TRBJ1-4
CDR3: CSAPGQGGIGKLFF
DNA: TGCAGTGCCCCTGGGCAGGGTGGGATTGGAAAACTGTTTTTT

D: -
size: many
V: TRBV7-9
J: TRBJ2-5
CDR3: CASSQEGETQYF
DNA: TGTGCCAGCAGCCAAGAGGGAGAGACCCAGTACTTC

D: TRBD1
size: -
V: TRBV5-1
J: TRBJ2-5
CDR3: CASILTGGLLLEETQYF
DNA: TGCGCCAGCATCTTGACAGGGGGTTTATTACTAGAAGAGACCCAGTACTTC

D: TRBD1
size: -
V: TRBV6-5
J: TRBJ2-7
CDR3: CASSYGDRSYEQYF
DNA: TGTGCCAGCAGTTACGGGGACAGATCCTACGAGCAGTACTTC

D: TRBD1
size: -
V: TRBV7-9
J: TRBJ1-5
CDR3: CASSRQGTNQPQHF
DNA: TGTGCCAGCAGCCGACAGGGCACCAATCAGCCCCAGCATTTT

D: TRBD1
size: few
V: TRBV7-2
J: TRBJ2-3
CDR3: CASSLQGANTQYF
DNA: TGTGCCAGCAGCTTACAGGGGGCGAATACGCAGTATTTT

D: TRBD1
size: many
V: TRBV5-1
J: TRBJ1-4
CDR3: CASKLGFLDRGEKLFF
DNA: TGCGCCAGCAAGCTTGGGTTTTTGGACAGGGGCGAAAAACTGTTTTTT

D: -
size: few
V: TRBV29-1
J: TRBJ2-7
CDR3: CSVSPGLSHEQYF
DNA: TGCAGCGTTAGCCCCGGGCTCTCGCACGAGCAGTACTTC

D: -
size: -
V: TRBV20-1
J: TRBJ1-1
CDR3: CSARDPRPGMNTEAFF
DNA: TGCAGTGCTAGAGACCCCCGGCCAGGGATGAACACTGAAGCTTTCTTT

D: -
size: -
V: TRBV4-3
J: TRBJ2-3
CDR3: CASSQVGGSSTDTQYF
DNA: TGCGCCAGCAGCCAAGTGGGGGGCTCCAGCACAGATACGCAGTATTTT

D: -
size: -
V: TRBV7-3
J: TRBJ2-5
CDR3: CASSENTAGQETQYF
DNA: TGTGCCAGCAGCGAAAATACTGCCGGGCAAGAGACCCAGTACTTC

D: TRBD2
size: -
V: TRBV7-3
J: TRBJ2-3
CDR3: CASSFNGRGGDTQYF
DNA: TGTGCCAGCAGCTTTAACGGGAGGGGTGGAGATACGCAGTATTTT

D: -
size: -
V: TRBV4-1
J: TRBJ2-1
CDR3: CASSRTEVREQFF
DNA: TGCGCCAGCAGTAGGACTGAGGTTCGTGAGCAGTTCTTC

D: TRBD2
size: few
V: TRBV27
J: TRBJ2-3
CDR3: CASSLRRGRDTQYF
DNA: TGTGCCAGCAGTTTAAGGCGGGGGAGAGATACGCAGTATTTT

D: -
size: -
V: TRBV11-2
J: TRBJ2-3
CDR3: CASSFGRSSTDTQYF
DNA: TGTGCCAGCAGCTTCGGACGTTCTAGCACAGATACGCAGTATTTT

D: -
size: many
V: TRBV7-2
J: TRBJ2-1
CDR3: CASSPTRYNEQFF
DNA: TGTGCCAGCAGCCCGACTAGGTACAATGAGCAGTTCTTC

D: TRBD1
size: -
V: TRBV6-1
J: TRBJ2-5
CDR3: CASSKNRGMRETQYF
DNA: TGTGCCAGCAGTAAGAACAGGGGGATGAGAGAGACCCAGTACTTC

D: -
size: few
V: TRBV27
J: TRBJ2-2
CDR3: CATSRRARDTGELFF
DNA: TGTGCCACTTCCCGGAGGGCCCGGGACACCGGGGAGCTGTTTTTT

D: -
size: -
V: TRBV9
J: TRBJ2-1
CDR3: CASSVDSRYNEQFF
DNA: TGTGCCAGCAGCGTAGATTCTAGGTACAATGAGCAGTTCTTC

D: TRBD2
size: -
V: TRBV10-3
J: TRBJ2-2
CDR3: CAIATSGSYTGELFF
DNA: TGTGCCATCGCCACTAGCGGGAGTTACACCGGGGAGCTGTTTTTT

D: -
size: few
V: TRBV2
J: TRBJ1-5
CDR3: CASTGGGSNQPQHF
DNA: TGTGCCAGCACGGGGGGTGGTAGCAATCAGCCCCAGCATTTT

D: -
size: -
V: TRBV6-2/TRBV6-3
J: TRBJ2-7
CDR3: CASSQSRTKASYEQYF
DNA: TGTGCCAGCAGCCAGTCCCGGACGAAAGCCTCCTACGAGCAGTACTTC